This is a list of T cell receptor beta chains from one sample in a study of cytomegalovirus exposure and HLA in healthy donors. Here immunoSEQ multiplex PCR was the method, and the copy in TCRdb shows in-frame clones only, minus some. The sample contains approximately 150,000 clones, roughly four fifths of which appear only once. The sample consisted of PBMCs. Every receptor here comes from a woman aged 40 to 50 in good health and CMV-seronegative. Each CDR3 is given with its conserved first and last residue. The D gene is left open where the match is weak. Only some rows state a clone size, as once, few, many or a class for expanded clones.

>TRBD1|NA|TRBJ2-7|TRBV7-2
CASSQTGWTYEQYF
TGTGCCAGCAGCCAGACAGGGTGGACCTACGAGCAGTACTTC
>TRBD2|NA|TRBJ2-7|TRBV28
CASSPVAGVSEQYF
TGTGCCAGCAGCCCAGTAGCGGGAGTCTCCGAGCAGTACTTC
>TRBD2|few|TRBJ2-2|TRBV5-1
CASSLGLAGTTTGELFF
TGCGCCAGCAGCTTGGGTCTAGCGGGTACTACCACCGGGGAGCTGTTTTTT
>TRBD1|NA|TRBJ2-1|TRBV9
CASSDGTGVNEQFF
TGTGCCAGCAGCGATGGGACAGGGGTCAATGAGCAGTTCTTC
>NA|NA|TRBJ2-1|TRBV7-9
CASRNGDEQFF
TGTGCCAGCAGAAACGGTGATGAGCAGTTCTTC
>TRBD2|NA|TRBJ2-1|TRBV19
CASSPYSLLAGLHDEQFF
TGTGCCAGTAGTCCGTACAGCCTACTAGCGGGGTTACACGATGAGCAGTTCTTC
>TRBD1|NA|TRBJ1-3|TRBV4-2
CASSQDQDRVNTIYF
TGTGCCAGCAGCCAAGATCAGGACAGGGTTAACACCATATATTTT
>TRBD1|NA|TRBJ1-1|TRBV7-2
CASSLRTGNTEAFF
TGTGCCAGCAGCCTAAGGACAGGGAACACTGAAGCTTTCTTT
>NA|NA|TRBJ1-4|TRBV4-3
CASSLQRGYNELFF
TGCGCCAGCAGCCTCCAGAGGGGGTACAATGAACTGTTTTTT
>TRBD1|NA|TRBJ1-2|TRBV4-1
CASSQEWIRDRVRTF
TGCGCCAGCAGCCAAGAATGGATACGGGACAGAGTCCGCACCTTC
>NA|NA|TRBJ1-6|TRBV4-3
CASSQEGPGVASPLHF
TGCGCCAGCAGCCAAGAAGGGCCAGGGGTGGCATCACCCCTCCACTTT
>NA|NA|TRBJ1-3|TRBV4-1
CASSQDGGTDGNTIYF
TGCGCCAGCAGCCAAGATGGCGGCACTGATGGAAACACCATATATTTT
>NA|NA|TRBJ2-5|TRBV19
CASSIGGGQEETQYF
TGTGCCAGTAGTATAGGGGGAGGACAGGAAGAGACCCAGTACTTC
>TRBD1|NA|TRBJ1-2|TRBV4-3
CASSQVAGGLYGYTF
TGCGCCAGCAGCCAAGTAGCAGGGGGCCTCTATGGCTACACCTTC
>TRBD1|NA|TRBJ1-1|TRBV6-1
CASIRQGGYAEAFF
TGTGCCAGCATCCGACAGGGGGGTTACGCTGAAGCTTTCTTT
>TRBD1|NA|TRBJ1-2|TRBV18
CASSPGTGFGYTF
TGTGCCAGCTCACCAGGGACAGGCTTTGGCTACACCTTC
>NA|NA|TRBJ1-1|TRBV6-6
CASSYEWGLRAFF
TGTGCCAGCAGTTACGAATGGGGGCTGCGGGCTTTCTTT
>NA|few|TRBJ2-5|TRBV7-9
CASTWARETQYF
TGTGCCAGCACATGGGCTCGTGAGACCCAGTACTTC
>NA|once|TRBJ1-2|TRBV6-6
CASSLTELSRGYTF
TGTGCCAGCAGTCTTACAGAGTTATCCCGAGGCTACACCTTC
>TRBD1|NA|TRBJ2-5|TRBV7-6
CASSLIWTGLVETQYF
TGTGCCAGCAGCTTAATCTGGACAGGTTTAGTAGAGACCCAGTACTTC
>NA|NA|TRBJ1-4|TRBV28
CASSYQEDEKLFF
TGTGCCAGCAGCTATCAGGAGGATGAAAAACTGTTTTTT
>NA|NA|TRBJ1-1|TRBV4-2
CASSQVEAGVFGTEAFF
TGTGCCAGCAGCCAAGTAGAGGCAGGGGTTTTTGGCACTGAAGCTTTCTTT
>NA|NA|TRBJ2-7|TRBV7-3
CASSSLNLWGGTLSYEQYF
TGTGCCAGCAGCTCTTTGAACCTTTGGGGGGGGACACTTTCCTACGAGCAGTACTTC
>NA|NA|TRBJ1-2|TRBV7-9
CASSSGSPQGGGYTF
TGTGCCAGCAGCTCCGGCTCACCACAAGGAGGAGGCTACACCTTC
>TRBD2|once|TRBJ2-7|TRBV27
CASSPLAGGPSYEQYF
TGTGCCAGCAGTCCTTTAGCGGGAGGGCCCTCCTACGAGCAGTACTTC
>TRBD1|NA|TRBJ1-5|TRBV18
CASSPPGQGPAAQHF
TGTGCCAGCTCACCACCGGGACAGGGGCCAGCGGCCCAGCATTTT
>NA|once|TRBJ2-6|TRBV11-2
CASSLVVQGYLSGANVLTF
TGTGCCAGCAGCTTAGTAGTTCAGGGTTACCTATCTGGGGCCAACGTCCTGACTTTC
>NA|NA|TRBJ2-7|TRBV4-3
CASSQASVDLGPYEQYF
TGCGCCAGCAGCCAGGCGAGCGTGGATCTTGGCCCATACGAGCAGTACTTC
>NA|NA|TRBJ2-5|TRBV4-1
CASSQEYQGGYEETQYF
TGCGCCAGCAGCCAAGAGTATCAGGGCGGATATGAAGAGACCCAGTACTTC
>NA|once|TRBJ1-1|TRBV4-3
CASSQQTANTEAFF
TGCGCCAGCAGCCAACAGACAGCGAACACTGAAGCTTTCTTT
>NA|NA|TRBJ1-6|TRBV6-5
CASATVYNSPLHF
TGTGCCAGCGCGACAGTTTATAATTCACCCCTCCACTTT
>TRBD1|NA|TRBJ2-4|TRBV7-9
CASGNPGQAPLGNIQYF
TGTGCCAGCGGCAACCCGGGACAGGCCCCGCTCGGAAACATTCAGTACTTC
>NA|NA|TRBJ2-5|TRBV10-3
CAISDTPRDNWETQYF
TGTGCCATCAGTGACACCCCGAGGGACAACTGGGAGACCCAGTACTTC
>NA|NA|TRBJ1-5|TRBV9
CASSVFGDQPQHF
TGTGCCAGCAGCGTATTCGGAGATCAGCCCCAGCATTTT
>TRBD1|NA|TRBJ1-1|TRBV18
CASSPIGTGLDMNTEAFF
TGTGCCAGCTCGCCGATCGGGACAGGGCTAGACATGAACACTGAAGCTTTCTTT
>TRBD1|NA|TRBJ1-5|TRBV4-3
CASSQVKGARQPQHF
TGCGCCAGCAGCCAAGTAAAGGGGGCGAGGCAGCCCCAGCATTTT
>TRBD1|NA|TRBJ2-7|TRBV7-9
CASDDRGYEQYF
TGTGCCAGCGACGACAGGGGATACGAGCAGTACTTC
>TRBD2|NA|TRBJ2-1|TRBV7-2
CASSFSGSSYNEQFF
TGTGCCAGCAGCTTTAGCGGGAGCTCCTACAATGAGCAGTTCTTC
>NA|NA|TRBJ2-5|TRBV10-3
CAISEGVGASNSGEQYF
TGTGCCATCAGTGAGGGGGTAGGAGCGTCCAACTCGGGGGAGCAGTACTTC
>TRBD2|NA|TRBJ2-2|TRBV6-5
CASNQAGGTGELFF
TGTGCCAGTAATCAGGCGGGGGGGACCGGGGAGCTGTTTTTT
>TRBD1|NA|TRBJ1-2|TRBV28
CASSLPGTGLSGYTF
TGTGCCAGCAGTTTACCCGGGACAGGGCTCAGTGGCTACACCTTC
>NA|NA|TRBJ2-7|TRBV28
CASSFPQDYEQCF
TGTGCCAGCAGTTTTCCGCAGGACTACGAGCAGTGCTTC
>NA|NA|TRBJ1-3|TRBV28
CASNPPPALGRQAGNTIYF
TGTGCCAGCAACCCACCCCCTGCCCTTGGGAGGCAGGCTGGAAACACCATATATTTT
>NA|NA|TRBJ2-6|TRBV27
CASSEFVYSGANVLTF
TGTGCCAGCAGTGAGTTCGTGTACTCTGGGGCCAACGTCCTGACTTTC
>TRBD2|NA|TRBJ2-3|TRBV11-3
CASSPRGADTQYF
TGTGCCAGCAGCCCCCGGGGGGCAGATACGCAGTATTTT
>NA|few|TRBJ1-5|TRBV19
CASSRGRGQPQHF
TGTGCCAGTAGTAGAGGCAGGGGTCAGCCCCAGCATTTT
>TRBD2|NA|TRBJ2-1|TRBV11-2
CASSSPGLAGRYNEQFF
TGTGCCAGCAGCTCCCCGGGACTAGCGGGAAGATACAATGAGCAGTTCTTC
>NA|NA|TRBJ1-1|TRBV10-2
CASAGGSWAFF
TGCGCCTCAGCGGGAGGGTCCTGGGCTTTCTTT
>TRBD2|NA|TRBJ2-5|TRBV7-8
CASSIPTSGRTLGKETQYF
TGTGCCAGCAGCATCCCGACTAGCGGGAGAACTCTGGGGAAAGAGACCCAGTACTTC
>TRBD1|NA|TRBJ1-4|TRBV27
CASTDRGPGNEKLFF
TGTGCCAGCACGGACAGGGGGCCCGGTAATGAAAAACTGTTTTTT
>NA|NA|TRBJ2-7|TRBV9
CASSPEGGRDYEQYF
TGTGCCAGCAGCCCCGAGGGCGGCAGAGACTACGAGCAGTACTTC
>TRBD2|NA|TRBJ2-1|TRBV19
CATATSGPAKQFF
TGTGCCACCGCGACTAGCGGACCAGCGAAGCAGTTCTTC
>NA|NA|TRBJ1-5|TRBV4-3
CASSQDLRGIGNQPQHF
TGCGCCAGCAGCCAAGATTTGAGGGGGATTGGCAATCAGCCCCAGCATTTT
>NA|NA|TRBJ1-4|TRBV7-2
CASSPQGEKLFF
TGTGCCAGCAGCCCCCAGGGGGAAAAACTGTTTTTT
>NA|NA|TRBJ1-2|TRBV28
CASSLSPYGYTF
TGTGCCAGCAGTTTAAGCCCCTATGGCTACACCTTC